This entry features one T cell receptor beta chain sequence. The antigen is not known. Trimming cost V 1 base and J 9 bases, with 11 bases left between them. This CDR3 contains 13 residues. CDR1 is SGHDT and CDR2 is YYEEEE in the germline V gene. Vbeta (60) and Jbeta (13) primers were used in the PCR. Profiled with immunoSEQ multiplex PCR; TCRdb holds only in-frame clones, not every one. The profile covers some 150,000 clones, with 77% appearing a single time and roughly 3% taken by the ten largest. The sample belongs to a study of cytomegalovirus exposure and HLA in healthy donors. Study information: A prior study identified some 100 million unique TCR beta sequences from some 180 million T cells.

Points from the study as a whole: The study flagged some 170 TCR beta chains as cytomegalovirus-associated. Later analysis revealed greater clonal expansion in HLA-associated TCR beta chains than in equally common others. Some public TCRs appeared in many individuals, while most sequences were rare.

The chain joins TRBV5-6 to TRBJ1-5; D remains ambiguous. This clonotype was sampled from a female donor in good health and CMV-seronegative. The material sequenced was PBMCs. This CDR3 reads CASSLTEAGPQHF. The DNA for the CDR3 is TGTGCCAGCAGCTTGACGGAGGCAGGGCCCCAGCATTTT.